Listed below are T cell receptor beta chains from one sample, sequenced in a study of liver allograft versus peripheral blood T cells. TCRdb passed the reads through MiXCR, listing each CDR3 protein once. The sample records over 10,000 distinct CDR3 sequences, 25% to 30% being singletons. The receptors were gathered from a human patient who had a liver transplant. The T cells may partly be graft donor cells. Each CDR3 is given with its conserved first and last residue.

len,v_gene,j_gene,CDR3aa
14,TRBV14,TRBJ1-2,CASSQGTGPYGYTF
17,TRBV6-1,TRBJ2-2,CASSPMGETANTGELFF
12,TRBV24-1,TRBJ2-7,CATSDRYSEQYF
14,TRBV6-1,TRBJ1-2,CASSESLSDYGYTF
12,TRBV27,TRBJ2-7,CASTQMGGEQYF
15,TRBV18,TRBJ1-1,CASSLGTGPNTEAFF
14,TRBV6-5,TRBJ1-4,CASSYWVSPEKLFF
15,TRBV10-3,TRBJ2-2,CAIRRQATNTGELFF
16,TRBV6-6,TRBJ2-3,CASSYSVAGATDTQYF
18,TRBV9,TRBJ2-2,CASSPRGRGQVNTGELFF
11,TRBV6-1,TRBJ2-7,CATTPETQQYF
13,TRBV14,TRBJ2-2,CASSQTNLGELFF
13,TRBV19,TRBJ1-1,CASSIRGISEAFF
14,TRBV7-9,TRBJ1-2,CASSLDWSPGGYTF
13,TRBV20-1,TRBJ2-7,CSARMTHSYEQYF
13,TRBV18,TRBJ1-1,CASSPGGSTEAFF
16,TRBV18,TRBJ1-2,CASSYLRTGGGYGYTF
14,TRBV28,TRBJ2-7,CASSLSQGPYEQYF
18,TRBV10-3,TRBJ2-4,CAISDGGLAGGRGNIQYF
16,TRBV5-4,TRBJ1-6,CASSLMGTGGSAPLHF
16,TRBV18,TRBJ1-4,CASSPLRSATNEKLFF
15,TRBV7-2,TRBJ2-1,CASSLVGINYNEQFF
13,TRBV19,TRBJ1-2,CASSMDSLYGYTF
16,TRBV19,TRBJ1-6,CASHPRTGQRNSPLHF
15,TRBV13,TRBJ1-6,CASSPGDRDNSPLHF
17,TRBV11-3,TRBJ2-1,CASSPSLGGGGAVEQFF
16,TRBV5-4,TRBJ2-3,CASSSQGATSTDTQYF
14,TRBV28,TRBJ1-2,CASSSGTANYGYTF
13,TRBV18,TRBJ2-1,CASSPSSDSEQFF